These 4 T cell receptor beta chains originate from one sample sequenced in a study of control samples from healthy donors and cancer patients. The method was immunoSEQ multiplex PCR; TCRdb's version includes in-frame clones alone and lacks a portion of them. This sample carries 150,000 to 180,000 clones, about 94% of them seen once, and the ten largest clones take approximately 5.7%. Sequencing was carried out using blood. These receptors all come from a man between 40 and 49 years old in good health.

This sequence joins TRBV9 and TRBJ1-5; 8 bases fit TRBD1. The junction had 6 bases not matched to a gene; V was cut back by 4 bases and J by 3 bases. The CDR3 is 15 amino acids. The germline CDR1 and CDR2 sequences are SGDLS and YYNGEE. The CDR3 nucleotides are TGTGCCAGCAGCCCTGGGACAGGAACCAATCAGCCCCAGCATTTT. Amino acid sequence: CASSPGTGTNQPQHF.

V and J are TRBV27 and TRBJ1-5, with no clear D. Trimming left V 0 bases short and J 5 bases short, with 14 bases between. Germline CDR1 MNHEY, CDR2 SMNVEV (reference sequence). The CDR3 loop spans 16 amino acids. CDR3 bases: TGTGCCAGCAGTTTATCCCCCAGGTCCGGTTATCAGCCCCAGCATTTT. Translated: CASSLSPRSGYQPQHF.

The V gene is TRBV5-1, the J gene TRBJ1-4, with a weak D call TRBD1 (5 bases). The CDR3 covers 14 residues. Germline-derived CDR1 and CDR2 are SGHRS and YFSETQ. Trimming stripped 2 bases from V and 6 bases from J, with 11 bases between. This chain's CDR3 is CASSFGRDHEKLFF. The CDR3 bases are TGCGCCAGCAGCTTTGGCAGGGACCATGAAAAACTGTTTTTT.

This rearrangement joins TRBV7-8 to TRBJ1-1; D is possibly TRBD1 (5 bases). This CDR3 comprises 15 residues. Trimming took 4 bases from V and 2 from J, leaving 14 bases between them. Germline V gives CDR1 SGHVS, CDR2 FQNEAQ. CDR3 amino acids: CASSSPGTANTEAFF. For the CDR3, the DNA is TGTGCCAGCAGCTCACCCGGGACGGCTAACACTGAAGCTTTCTTT.